The 17 T cell receptor beta chains in this list originate from one sample, sequenced in a study of response to subunit inactivated influenza vaccine. TCRdb re-derived calls from the RT-PCR reads in MiXCR, one entry per CDR3 protein. The table has around 790,000 distinct CDR3 sequences, 21% seen once; the top ten hold roughly 10%. The specimen was PBMCs from blood, collected around 5 days after vaccination. These receptors were taken from a man aged 50 or older who received an inactivated influenza vaccine.

The chain has TRBV27 and TRBJ2-3; either TRBD1 or TRBD2 may fit D (5 bases each). The CDR3 extends over 14 amino acids. The V and J ends lost 6 bases and 2 bases respectively, with 12 bases between them. The germline V gene encodes CDR1 MNHEY and CDR2 SMNVEV (reference sequence). In nucleotides, the CDR3 is TGTGCCAGCAGCCGGGACGGACTCACAGATACGCAGTATTTT. Translation: CASSRDGLTDTQYF.

In this sample, this clonotype turned up many times. The V gene is TRBV15, the J gene TRBJ2-7; D is undetermined. Trimming took off 3 bases at V and 1 base at J, with 7 bases between the two ends. The CDR3 spans 13 residues. Germline V gene sequence: CDR1 LNHNV, CDR2 YYDKDF (reference sequence). The CDR3 nucleotides are TGTGCCACCAGCAGGGACGTTTCCTACGAGCAGTACTTC. Protein: CATSRDVSYEQYF.

This rearrangement joins TRBV12-3 or TRBV12-4 to TRBJ2-5, with 8 bases aligning to TRBD1. V shed 5 bases, J shed 1 base, and the junction held 9 bases outside the gene matches. The CDR3 runs to 16 residues. The CDR3, as DNA: TGTGCCAGCAGTCCAACCCCCGGGACAGGCCAAGAGACCCAGTACTTC. This encodes CASSPTPGTGQETQYF.

This clonotype was seen only a few times. V gene TRBV5-5 combines with J gene TRBJ2-7; 7 bases are a match to TRBD2. This CDR3 is built from 13 residues. The V segment lost 1 base and the J segment 7 bases; nucleotides outside the gene matches: 5. Germline V gene lookup returns CDR1 SGHKS and CDR2 YYEKEE (reference sequence). The CDR3 sequence is CASSLQSGGEQYF. Written as DNA, the CDR3 is TGTGCCAGCAGCTTGCAGTCGGGGGGTGAGCAGTACTTC.

This clonotype has only a few counts. J is TRBJ1-4 and V is TRBV20-1; D is perhaps TRBD1 (5 bases). V gave up 3 bases and J gave up 3 bases, with 14 bases separating them. This CDR3 is built from 15 residues. The germline V gene encodes CDR1 DFQATT and CDR2 SNEGSKA (reference sequence). CDR3 sequence: CSARDPGQPNEKLFF. CDR3 coding DNA: TGCAGTGCTAGGGATCCGGGGCAGCCTAATGAAAAACTGTTTTTT.

The CDR3 is CASKNRDNNQPQHF. CDR3 DNA sequence: TGTGCCAGCAAAAACCGGGACAACAATCAGCCCCAGCATTTT. V is TRBV6-1 and J is TRBJ1-5; D possibly corresponds to TRBD1 (6 bases). Per the germline V gene, CDR1 is MNHNS and CDR2 is SASEGT. Trimming left V 7 bases short and J 3 bases short, with 13 bases between. CDR3 length equals 14 residues.

The V and J genes are TRBV10-3 and TRBJ2-3, with D possibly TRBD2 on 5 matching bases. The CDR3 is 15 amino acids. Between the trimmed V and J ends, which lost 6 bases and 2 bases, there was a span of 15 bases. Per germline, CDR1 ENHRY and CDR2 SYGVKD. The CDR3 sequence is CAIRADYLNTDTQYF. CDR3 coding DNA: TGTGCCATCAGGGCAGACTACCTCAACACAGATACGCAGTATTTT.

This clonotype was seen a handful of times. This chain links TRBV5-1 with TRBJ2-3; D gene ambiguous. The CDR3 spans 13 residues. Trimming stripped 0 bases from V and 5 bases from J, with 7 bases between. The germline V gene has CDR1 SGHRS and CDR2 YFSETQ. The CDR3 loop is CASSLGGIDTQYF. DNA of the CDR3: TGCGCCAGCAGCTTGGGGGGTATAGATACGCAGTATTTT.

The chain combines TRBV11-2 with TRBJ2-4; 8 nucleotides agree with TRBD2. Germline V gene data show CDR1 as SGHAT and CDR2 as FQNNGV. After removal of 4 bases from V and 8 bases from J, the junction contained 7 bases not matched to a gene. This CDR3 spans 14 amino acids. The CDR3 is CASSYQRGWDIQYF. In DNA form, the CDR3 reads TGTGCCAGCAGCTACCAGCGGGGGTGGGACATTCAGTACTTC.

The chain combines TRBV7-2 with TRBJ2-1; D is uncertain. CDR3 length equals 14 residues. Germline V gene sequence: CDR1 SGHTA, CDR2 FQGNSA. V dropped 6 bases and J dropped 8 bases, with 17 bases sitting between them. CDR3 nucleotides: TGTGCCAGCAGACCTACCAGGACGGGCGATGAGCAGTTCTTC. Translating it yields CASRPTRTGDEQFF.

This clonotype was detected only a few times. The CDR3 loop is CSVAMTGAYEQYF. CDR3 bases: TGCAGCGTTGCGATGACAGGGGCCTACGAGCAGTACTTC. This chain joins TRBV29-1 and TRBJ2-7; the match to TRBD1 covers 8 bases. Germline assignment: CDR1 SQVTM and CDR2 ANQGSEA. The ends lost 4 bases at V and 2 bases at J; junction bases unmatched: 4. The CDR3 sequence is 13 residues long.

The chain employs TRBV2 and TRBJ2-7; D may be TRBD2 (6 bases). Trimming stripped 3 bases from V and 4 bases from J, with 13 bases between. The germline gives CDR1 SNHLY, CDR2 FYNNEI. The CDR3 runs 14 residues. Here the CDR3 reads CASSEGGGGYEQYF. The CDR3 bases are TGTGCCAGCAGTGAGGGAGGTGGTGGGTACGAGCAGTACTTC.

The chain links TRBV4-3 to TRBJ2-7; 8 nucleotides agree with TRBD1. The CDR3 is 15 residues long. Per germline, CDR1 LGHNA and CDR2 YSLEER. Trimming cost V 3 bases and J 2 bases; bases outside gene matches: 6. CDR3 coding DNA: TGCGCCAGCAGCCATGGACAGGGAAGGCCCTACGAGCAGTACTTC. As protein: CASSHGQGRPYEQYF.

This chain uses TRBV9 with TRBJ2-7; D is possibly TRBD2 (5 bases). Trimming pared 0 bases from V and 6 bases from J, leaving 16 bases between. Germline CDR1 and CDR2: SGDLS and YYNGEE. The CDR3 has 15 amino acids. The CDR3 sequence: CASSVDEGVYREQYF. The CDR3 DNA reads TGTGCCAGCAGCGTAGATGAGGGAGTATATCGCGAGCAGTACTTC.

The table lists this clonotype with a few counts. The V call is TRBV7-2, the J call TRBJ2-1; 8 positions agree with TRBD1. The V segment lost 5 bases and the J segment 9 bases; nucleotides outside the gene matches: 9. The germline V gene encodes CDR1 SGHTA and CDR2 FQGNSA. This CDR3 has 14 amino acids. The CDR3 nucleotides are TGTGCCAGCAGCCCCCGACAGGGGATCGGTGAGCAGTTCTTC. As protein: CASSPRQGIGEQFF.

This clonotype was counted a few times. The chain couples TRBV28 to TRBJ1-1; 7 bases agree with TRBD1. Per germline, CDR1 MDHEN and CDR2 SYDVKM. Trimming at V came to 5 bases and at J to 5 bases, leaving 11 bases not matched to a gene. CDR3 size: 15 residues. In DNA form, the CDR3 reads TGTGCCAGCAGTCCAGCCCACAGGGGAGGGACTGAAGCTTTCTTT. It codes for CASSPAHRGGTEAFF.

The chain has TRBV7-9 and TRBJ2-2, with TRBD2 matching 9 bases. CDR3 length: 17 amino acids. V shed 4 bases, J shed 5 bases, and the junction held 11 bases outside the gene matches. Germline CDR1 is SEHNR and CDR2 is FQNEAQ (reference sequence). This chain's CDR3 is CASSSLAGAKETGELFF. The CDR3 nucleotides read TGTGCCAGCAGCTCTTTAGCGGGAGCGAAGGAGACCGGGGAGCTGTTTTTT.